The clone carrying this T cell receptor beta chain was seen once. The data originate from a study of T cells in Graves' hyperthyroidism and ophthalmopathy. Study-wide background: Sampling of peripheral blood happened at initial diagnosis, prior to any treatment.

Authors of the study amplified TCR beta CDR3 regions from RNA transcripts. The HTBI primer set served for first-round RT-PCR of the TCR CDR3. TCRdb reprocessed the multiplex PCR reads with MiXCR, giving one entry per CDR3 protein. The table shows 300,000 to 350,000 distinct CDR3 sequences, with around 20% occurring only once. Aged 18 to 65, the patients had hyperthyroidism that was newly diagnosed and had lasted under 2 months. Trimming left V 4 bases short and J 5 bases short, with 17 bases between. Per germline, CDR1 SNHLY and CDR2 FYNNEI. This CDR3 comprises 15 residues. The sequence was obtained from a woman aged 45-59 years with Graves' hyperthyroidism. The sample taken for sequencing was blood. The V call is TRBV2, the J call TRBJ2-5; D call uncertain. The CDR3 loop is CASSGPLSLGETQYF. CDR3 bases: TGTGCCAGCAGTGGGCCCCTTAGTCTTGGGGAGACCCAGTACTTC.